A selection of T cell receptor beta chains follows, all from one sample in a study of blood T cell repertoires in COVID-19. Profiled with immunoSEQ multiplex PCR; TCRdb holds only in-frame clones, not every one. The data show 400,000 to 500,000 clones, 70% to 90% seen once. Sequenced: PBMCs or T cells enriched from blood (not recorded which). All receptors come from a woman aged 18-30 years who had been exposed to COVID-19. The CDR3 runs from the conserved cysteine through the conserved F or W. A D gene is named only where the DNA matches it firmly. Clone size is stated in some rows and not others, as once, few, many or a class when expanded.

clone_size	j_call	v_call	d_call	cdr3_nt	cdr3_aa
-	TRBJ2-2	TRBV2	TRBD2	TGTGCCAGCAGTGAATTGATAGCGGGAGGCACCGGGGAGCTGTTTTTT	CASSELIAGGTGELFF
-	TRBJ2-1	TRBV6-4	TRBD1	TGTGCCAGCAGTGACCCGGGACAGGGGGCCAATGAGCAGTTCTTC	CASSDPGQGANEQFF
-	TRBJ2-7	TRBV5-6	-	TGTGCCAGCAGCTTCGGGACTTACGAGCAGTACTTC	CASSFGTYEQYF
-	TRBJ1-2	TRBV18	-	TGTGCCAGCTCACGATTCGAGCGGGTGACTGAAGGCTACACCTTC	CASSRFERVTEGYTF
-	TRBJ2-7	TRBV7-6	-	TGTGCCAGCAGCCCAACAGGGAGATACGAGCAGTACTTC	CASSPTGRYEQYF
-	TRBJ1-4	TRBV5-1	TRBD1	TGCGCCAGCAGTCCACAGGGGAGCGGGACTAATGAAAAACTGTTTTTT	CASSPQGSGTNEKLFF
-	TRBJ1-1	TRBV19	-	TGTGCCCGGTCACGGGGGAAGGAGAACACTGAAGCTTTCTTT	CARSRGKENTEAFF
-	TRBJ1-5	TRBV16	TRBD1	TGTGCCAGCAGCCACAGGGACAGGGGGATGGGTCAGCCCCAGCATTTT	CASSHRDRGMGQPQHF
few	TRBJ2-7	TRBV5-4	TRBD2	TGTGCCAGCAGCTTGGTAGCGGGAGATAACAACGAGCAGTACTTC	CASSLVAGDNNEQYF
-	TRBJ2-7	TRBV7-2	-	TGTGCCAGCAGCTCCGGACAGACCTACGAGCAGTACTTC	CASSSGQTYEQYF
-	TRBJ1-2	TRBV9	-	TGTGCCAGCGCCGGGGAGCGGCCTGGCTACACCTTC	CASAGERPGYTF
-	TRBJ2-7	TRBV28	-	TGTGCCAGCAGCACAGGGTCGAGTCTTACCTACGAGCAGTACTTC	CASSTGSSLTYEQYF
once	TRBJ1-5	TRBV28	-	TGTGCCAGCAGTTTAGAGGGATATAGCAATCAGCCCCAGCATTTT	CASSLEGYSNQPQHF
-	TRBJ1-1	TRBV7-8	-	TGTGCCAGCAGCTTAGGTCGGGGGGCGAACACTGAAGCTTTCTTT	CASSLGRGANTEAFF
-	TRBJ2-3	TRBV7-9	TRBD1	TGTGCCAGCAGCATAGGACAGGTCCAAGATACGCAGTATTTT	CASSIGQVQDTQYF
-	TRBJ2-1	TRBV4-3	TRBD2	TGCGCCAGCAGCCACGGTTATAGCGGGGGGGCCCGCAATGAGCAGTTCTTC	CASSHGYSGGARNEQFF
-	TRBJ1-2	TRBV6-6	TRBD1	TGTGCCAGCAGTCAAACTCCTTGGACAGGCACTAACTATGGCTACACCTTC	CASSQTPWTGTNYGYTF
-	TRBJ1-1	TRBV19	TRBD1	TGTGCCGTAACCAGGGGGCAGGGGAACACTGAAGCTTTCTTT	CAVTRGQGNTEAFF
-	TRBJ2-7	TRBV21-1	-	TGTGCCAGCAGCAAATCAGGCAGGTCCTCCTCCTACGAGCAGTACTTC	CASSKSGRSSSYEQYF
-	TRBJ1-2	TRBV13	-	TGTGCCAGCAGCACGGACTTGTATGGCTACACCTTC	CASSTDLYGYTF
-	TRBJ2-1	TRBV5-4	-	TGTGCCAGCAGCTTGCCGGGAGCCGAAGGGAATGAGCAGTTCTTC	CASSLPGAEGNEQFF
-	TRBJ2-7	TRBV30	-	TGTGCCTGGAGCGAGGACAGCTCCTACGAGCAGTACTTC	CAWSEDSSYEQYF
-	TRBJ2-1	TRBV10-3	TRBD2	TGTGCCACCGGACTAGCGGGAAGCAATGAGCAGTTCTTC	CATGLAGSNEQFF
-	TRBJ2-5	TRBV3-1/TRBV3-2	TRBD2	TGTGCCAGCAGCCAAGAAGCGGGAGAAGAGACCCAGTACTTC	CASSQEAGEETQYF
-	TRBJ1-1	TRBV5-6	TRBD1	TGTGCCAGCAGCCCACGACCCAGGGACAGGGGGCGAAGGGCTGAAGCTTTCTTT	CASSPRPRDRGRRAEAFF
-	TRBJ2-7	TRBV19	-	TGTGCCAGTAGTATCTCACAGGGCAATTTCTACGAGCAGTACTTC	CASSISQGNFYEQYF
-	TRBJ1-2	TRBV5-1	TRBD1	TGCGCCAGCAGCTTAAACAGGGGACCAAACTATGGCTACACCTTC	CASSLNRGPNYGYTF
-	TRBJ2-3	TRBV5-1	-	TGCGCCAGCAGCCACAATCTAGCGTCAGATACGCAGTATTTT	CASSHNLASDTQYF
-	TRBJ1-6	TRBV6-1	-	TGTGCCAGCAGTGAAGCTACAGCTTCCTATAATTCACCCCTCCACTTT	CASSEATASYNSPLHF
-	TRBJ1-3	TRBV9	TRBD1	TGTGCCAGCAGCGTAGCTGGGACAGAGGCTGGAAACACCATATATTTT	CASSVAGTEAGNTIYF
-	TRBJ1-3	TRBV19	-	TGTGCCAGTAGTATGCAATCCGGGAGTGGAAACACCATATATTTT	CASSMQSGSGNTIYF
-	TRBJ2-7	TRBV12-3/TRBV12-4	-	TGTGCCAGCAGTGATAGCCGGGGCGAGCAGTACTTC	CASSDSRGEQYF
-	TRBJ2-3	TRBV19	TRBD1	TGTGCCACCCGGGACAGATTGAATAATTCAGATACGCAGTATTTT	CATRDRLNNSDTQYF
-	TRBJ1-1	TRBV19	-	TGTGCCAGTAGTATCGAAGGGGGTGAATATAGCGCTGAAGCTTTCTTT	CASSIEGGEYSAEAFF
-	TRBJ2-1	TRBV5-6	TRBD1	TGTGCCAGCAGCTGGGTAGACAGGGATTCCTACAATGAGCAGTTCTTC	CASSWVDRDSYNEQFF
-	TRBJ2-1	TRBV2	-	TGTGCCAGCAGTGGGGACTGGAGCTCCTACAATGAGCAGTTCTTC	CASSGDWSSYNEQFF
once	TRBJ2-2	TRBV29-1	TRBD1	TGCAGCGACCCAAGACAGGGTGGAGTTGGCCCGCTGAACACCGGGGAGCTGTTTTTT	CSDPRQGGVGPLNTGELFF
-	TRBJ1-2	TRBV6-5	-	TGTGCCAGCAGTTTGGGCAGGACTAACTATGGCTACACCTTC	CASSLGRTNYGYTF